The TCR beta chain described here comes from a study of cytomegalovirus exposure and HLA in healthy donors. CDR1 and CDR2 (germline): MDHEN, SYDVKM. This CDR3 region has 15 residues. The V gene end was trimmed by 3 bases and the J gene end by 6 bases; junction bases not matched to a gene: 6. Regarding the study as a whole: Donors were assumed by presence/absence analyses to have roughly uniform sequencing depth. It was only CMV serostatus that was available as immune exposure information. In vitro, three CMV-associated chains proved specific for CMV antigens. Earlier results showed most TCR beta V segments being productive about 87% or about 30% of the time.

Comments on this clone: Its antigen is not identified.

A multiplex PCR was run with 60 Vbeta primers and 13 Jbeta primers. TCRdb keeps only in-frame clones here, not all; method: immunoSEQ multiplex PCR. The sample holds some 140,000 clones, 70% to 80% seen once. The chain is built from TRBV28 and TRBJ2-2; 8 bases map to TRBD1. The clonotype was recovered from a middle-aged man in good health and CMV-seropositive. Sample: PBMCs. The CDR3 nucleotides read TGTGCCAGCAGTTTGCAGGGGGCATTCGCCGGGGAGCTGTTTTTT. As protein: CASSLQGAFAGELFF.